The sequence of this T cell receptor (beta chain) was determined in a study of spatial heterogeneity in lung cancer (dated by TCRdb to about 2019). For the wider study: Beta-chain transcripts were consistently detected in greater numbers than alpha-chain transcripts, which likely reflects a higher abundance of beta-chain transcripts. At surgery, over 200 tumor regions, 61 to 75 matched nontumor lung samples and about 56 PBMC samples were TCR-sequenced for both alpha and beta chains. TCR repertoire features were related to nonsynonymous mutation counts determined by whole-exome sequencing of tumor tissue. In the raw uncorrected reads, each unique combination of TCR and UMI appeared more than ten times on average. The study quantitatively compared TCR alpha and beta repertoires across multiple tumor regions, matched nontumor lung and blood in non-small cell lung cancer.

The library was prepared using 5' RACE. Instrument used: NextSeq 500. In the TCR library protocol, a unique molecular identifier was attached to each TCR cDNA molecule so that PCR and sequencing errors could be corrected. The paper's data handling went like this. TCR identification, UMI-based error correction and CDR3 extraction were performed with Decombinator tools. TCRs above a frequency of 2 per 1,000, corresponding to the top 1% of the tumor frequency distribution, were defined as expanded. Renyi diversity was computed with the R vegan package after each repertoire had been subsampled 100 times to 5,000 TCRs. CDR3 similarity networks were built from amino acid triplet string-kernel similarity, connecting CDR3s with pairwise similarity above 0.82. TCRdb redid the processing of the public reads, applying fastp at Q25 and MiXCR, and retained in-frame beta chains. For every CDR3 protein sequence, its rows merge into one entry that carries the most common genes and DNA. TCRdb, not the authors, supplied the V and J calls. This sample holds about 82,000 distinct CDR3 sequences; around 12% were observed only once. The top ten clonotypes cover 4.6% of the sample.

The study at large found these results: Ubiquitous expanded tumor TCRs were found in blood more often at tumor resection than at routine follow-up. Additional single-cell paired TCR alpha and beta sequencing was considered necessary to confirm, at a functional level, the hypothesis that regional TCRs recognize regional mutations.

This clonotype appeared a few times. Its cognate antigen has yet to be identified. It has no much larger one-base neighbor in the sample; base qualities were not kept. The label giving this sample's time point can be read as: sample taken at primary tumor resection. For TCR sequencing, whole RNA was extracted from tumor and nontumor lung tissue, or from cryopreserved PBMC samples, and no cell sorting was done. Donors were approximately 72 patients with early-stage, untreated non-small cell lung cancer from the lung TRACERx cohort. Only patients for whom sufficient RNA was available from at least two tumor regions were selected for TCR sequencing. Sequenced here: PBMCs, sampled at surgery. The receptor comes from a male donor with early-stage non-small cell lung cancer.

The DNA sequence is as follows: TGTGCCAGCAATCCCATGAACACTGAAGCTTTCTTT. It codes for CASNPMNTEAFF. Recombination connected TRBV6-1 to TRBJ1-1, with the identity of the D gene unclear. The CDR3, cysteine through phenylalanine, is 12 amino acids long. CDR3 DNA only is kept here, 36 bases in frame from base 1. The germline V gene provides CDR1 MNHNS and CDR2 SASEGT. Trimming at the junction amounts to 7 bases on V and 0 bases on J, and the germline ends lie 6 bases apart.